This passage covers 17 T cell receptor beta chains from one sample sequenced in a study of T cells in Graves' hyperthyroidism and ophthalmopathy. The investigators amplified TCR beta CDR3 regions from RNA transcripts. An initial round of RT-PCR targeting the TCR CDR3 relied on the HTBI primer set. Via MiXCR, TCRdb re-called the multiplex PCR reads, giving one row per CDR3 protein. The data hold over 150,000 distinct CDR3 sequences, with roughly a sixth observed a single time. The sequenced sample was blood. These receptors originate from a woman between 50 and 59 years old with Graves' hyperthyroidism.

At least ten counts were recorded for this clonotype. The gene calls are TRBV28 and TRBJ1-1; 9 positions agree with TRBD1. The CDR3 totals 15 residues. Germline-derived CDR1 and CDR2 are MDHEN and SYDVKM. V was clipped by 7 bases and J by 0 bases; unmatched bases: 6. The CDR3 DNA sequence: TGTGCCAGCACCAAGACAGGGGGGCTGAACACTGAAGCTTTCTTT. Protein sequence: CASTKTGGLNTEAFF.

This clonotype has at least ten counts. This chain links TRBV11-2 with TRBJ1-1; D is ambiguous. Germline CDR1 and CDR2: SGHAT and FQNNGV. The CDR3 has 14 residues. Trimming cost V 1 base and J 2 bases, with 8 bases left between them. The CDR3 here is CASSLVGFNTEAFF. CDR3 nucleotide sequence: TGTGCCAGCAGCTTAGTCGGTTTCAACACTGAAGCTTTCTTT.

This clonotype was detected a few times. This chain connects TRBV20-1 to TRBJ2-3; 10 positions match TRBD2. Germline-derived CDR1 and CDR2 are DFQATT and SNEGSKA (reference sequence). V trimming: 3 bases; J trimming: 2 bases; junction bases outside the gene matches: 2. This CDR3 has 14 residues. The DNA of the CDR3 is TGCAGTGCTAGGACTAGCGGGTACACAGATACGCAGTATTTT. This encodes CSARTSGYTDTQYF.

The J gene is TRBJ2-5, the V gene TRBV9; TRBD2 matches 7 bases. The V segment lost 0 bases and the J segment 4 bases; nucleotides outside the gene matches: 12. The CDR3 has 17 residues. Per germline, CDR1 SGDLS and CDR2 YYNGEE. The CDR3, as DNA: TGTGCCAGCAGCGTAGAGGGGCGGGGGAGATACCGAGAGACCCAGTACTTC. Translating it yields CASSVEGRGRYRETQYF.

The gene calls are TRBV20-1 and TRBJ1-1, with D possibly TRBD1 on 6 matching bases. The CDR3 contains 15 residues. Germline values: CDR1 DFQATT, CDR2 SNEGSKA (reference sequence). V was cut by 0 bases and J by 7 bases, with 18 bases left in between. The CDR3: CSARDWGGPGGEAFF. The CDR3 DNA sequence: TGCAGTGCTAGAGATTGGGGGGGCCCGGGCGGTGAAGCTTTCTTT.

The V and J genes are TRBV29-1 and TRBJ1-2; a weak D match, TRBD1 (5 bases). V gave up 1 base and J gave up 2 bases, with 11 bases separating them. The CDR3 consists of 14 residues. Germline CDR1 is SQVTM and CDR2 is ANQGSEA. CDR3 sequence reads: CSVEGAGWNYGYTF. CDR3 nucleotides: TGCAGCGTTGAAGGTGCAGGGTGGAACTATGGCTACACCTTC.

This clonotype was counted a few times. V is TRBV20-1 and J is TRBJ2-7; 8 positions agree with TRBD2. The J segment lost 0 bases and the V segment lost 5 bases, leaving 6 bases of the junction unmatched. The germline V gene has CDR1 DFQATT and CDR2 SNEGSKA (reference sequence). CDR3 length equals 14 residues. The CDR3 region has the DNA TGCAGTGCTCCCCCGGGAGGGAGCTCCTACGAGCAGTACTTC. The encoded protein is CSAPPGGSSYEQYF.

The V call is TRBV11-2, the J call TRBJ2-2; D unclear. V lost 0 bases to trimming and J lost 3 bases, with 2 bases between them. Germline lookup yields CDR1 SGHAT and CDR2 FQNNGV. The CDR3 runs to 13 residues. The CDR3 DNA reads TGTGCCAGCAGCTTAGAGTACACCGGGGAGCTGTTTTTT. This codes for CASSLEYTGELFF.

This clonotype has ten or more counts. V and J are TRBV6-1 and TRBJ1-1; D ambiguous. The CDR3 is 15 amino acids. Trimming cost V 6 bases and J 1 base, with 15 bases left between them. CDR1 MNHNS and CDR2 SASEGT come from the germline V gene. CDR3 nucleotides: TGTGCCAGCAGCGACCTGGGCAGGACGAACACTGAAGCTTTCTTT. Its translation: CASSDLGRTNTEAFF.

This clonotype was seen many times. The chain employs TRBV24-1 and TRBJ2-1; D possibly corresponds to TRBD1 (5 bases). Looked up from germline, CDR1 is KGHDR and CDR2 is SFDVKD. The CDR3 spans 14 residues. Trimming cost V 12 bases and J 2 bases, with 16 bases left between them. The CDR3 nucleotides read TGTGCCTCTTCCGGATGGGGCACCTACAATGAGCAGTTCTTC. As protein: CASSGWGTYNEQFF.

The rearrangement uses TRBV7-6 and TRBJ2-7, with D perhaps TRBD2 (6 bases). CDR3 length equals 16 residues. CDR1 is SGHVS, CDR2 FNYEAQ, per germline. V dropped 0 bases and J dropped 2 bases, with 14 bases sitting between them. CDR3 nucleotide sequence: TGTGCCAGCAGCTTAGCGCTGGGGGGAGGACCCTACGAGCAGTACTTC. It is translated as CASSLALGGGPYEQYF.

This clonotype was counted many times. This chain connects TRBV5-1 to TRBJ2-5; D tentatively reads TRBD1 or TRBD2 (5 bases each). The germline V and J ends were trimmed by 5 bases and 2 bases, with 10 bases remaining between them. CDR3 length equals 13 residues. Germline values: CDR1 SGHRS, CDR2 YFSETQ. CDR3 amino acids: CASRRDLQETQYF. In DNA form, the CDR3 reads TGCGCCAGCAGACGGGACCTGCAAGAGACCCAGTACTTC.

This clonotype was detected ten times or more. The gene calls are TRBV27 and TRBJ2-7; the D is unclear. V shed 3 bases and J shed 0 bases, with 6 bases lying between them. The germline V gene has CDR1 MNHEY and CDR2 SMNVEV (reference sequence). The CDR3 spans 13 residues. The CDR3 here is CASSLRPSYEQYF. The CDR3 DNA reads TGTGCCAGCAGTTTGCGCCCCTCCTACGAGCAGTACTTC.

As concerns this clonotype: A read error may explain this, as a much larger clone is one base away. The chain employs TRBV27 and TRBJ1-1; D is unclear. Per germline, CDR1 MNHEY and CDR2 SMNVEV (reference sequence). This CDR3 is built from 15 residues. V shed 5 bases and J shed 7 bases, with 20 bases lying between them. The CDR3 region is CASSPLDNLLLEAFF. The DNA of the CDR3 is TGTGCCAGCAGTCCACTTGACAATTTATTGCTTGAAGCTTTCTTT.

This clonotype was seen ten or more times. The rearrangement links TRBV6-1 to TRBJ2-2; D ambiguous. The length of the CDR3 is 14 residues. V dropped 6 bases and J dropped 1 base, with 9 bases sitting between them. Germline V gene lookup returns CDR1 MNHNS and CDR2 SASEGT. This CDR3 is CASSPRRNTGELFF. The CDR3 DNA follows: TGTGCCAGCAGCCCCCGTAGGAACACCGGGGAGCTGTTTTTT.

V gene TRBV4-2 combines with J gene TRBJ1-1, with D tentatively TRBD1 (6 bases). The germline V gene has CDR1 LGHNA and CDR2 YNFKEQ. Trimming cost V 5 bases and J 7 bases, with 17 bases left between them. This CDR3 has 14 residues. CDR3 residues: CASSSVGNRVEAFF. The CDR3 DNA reads TGTGCCAGCAGCTCAGTTGGGAACAGGGTTGAAGCTTTCTTT.

Concerning this clonotype: This may come from a read error, since a much larger clone is one base off. This sequence joins TRBV7-9 and TRBJ2-3; the D gene is possibly TRBD1 (5 bases). Germline CDR1 and CDR2: SEHNR and FQNEAQ (reference sequence). This CDR3 is built from 16 residues. DNA for the CDR3: TGTGCCAGCACCTACGGGCAGGGTCCAAGCATAGATACGCAGTATTTT. Translation gives CASTYGQGPSIDTQYF.